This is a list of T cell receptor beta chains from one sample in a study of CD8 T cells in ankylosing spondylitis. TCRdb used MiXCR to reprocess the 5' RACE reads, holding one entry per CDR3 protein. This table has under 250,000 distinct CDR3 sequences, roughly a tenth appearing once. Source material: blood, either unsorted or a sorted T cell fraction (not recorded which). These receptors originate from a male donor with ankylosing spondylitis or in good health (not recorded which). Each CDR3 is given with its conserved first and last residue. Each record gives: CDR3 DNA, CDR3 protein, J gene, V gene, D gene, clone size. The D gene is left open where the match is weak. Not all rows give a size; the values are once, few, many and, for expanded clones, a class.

DNA: TGTGCCAGAAGCCCGACCCCCGGCAGGGGACAAAACATTCAGTACTTC
CDR3: CARSPTPGRGQNIQYF
J: TRBJ2-4
V: TRBV5-3
D: NA
size: few

DNA: TGTGCCAGCAAGACAGGGGATGAGGGCTACACCTTC
CDR3: CASKTGDEGYTF
J: TRBJ1-2
V: TRBV12-3/TRBV12-4
D: TRBD1
size: few

DNA: TGCGCCAGCAGTGTTGGACTAGAAACAGATACGCAGTATTTT
CDR3: CASSVGLETDTQYF
J: TRBJ2-3
V: TRBV10-1
D: TRBD2
size: many

DNA: TGCAGTGCTAGAATGGGGACTAGTCCCTACAATGAGCAGTTCTTC
CDR3: CSARMGTSPYNEQFF
J: TRBJ2-1
V: TRBV20-1
D: TRBD2
size: few

DNA: TGTGCCAGCAGTTCCCGGAGTTTGCGCTCTGGGGCCAACGTCCTGACTTTC
CDR3: CASSSRSLRSGANVLTF
J: TRBJ2-6
V: TRBV28
D: NA
size: few

DNA: TGCGCCAGCAGCCCCCGAGGCGACACCGGGGAGCTGTTTTTT
CDR3: CASSPRGDTGELFF
J: TRBJ2-2
V: TRBV4-1
D: NA
size: few

DNA: TGTGCCAGCTCACCACCGGGACGGGGCAATCAGCCCCAGCATTTT
CDR3: CASSPPGRGNQPQHF
J: TRBJ1-5
V: TRBV18
D: NA
size: few

DNA: TGTGCCATCTGGCAGGGTGGCAATGAGCAGTTCTTC
CDR3: CAIWQGGNEQFF
J: TRBJ2-1
V: TRBV10-3
D: NA
size: many

DNA: TGTGCCAGCAGCGTTGCGGGGGGCGAATCTAGCACTGAAGCTTTCTTT
CDR3: CASSVAGGESSTEAFF
J: TRBJ1-1
V: TRBV7-6
D: NA
size: few

DNA: TGTGCCAGCAGTTTGCCTGGAGAAAACACCATATATTTT
CDR3: CASSLPGENTIYF
J: TRBJ1-3
V: TRBV12-3/TRBV12-4
D: NA
size: NA

DNA: TGTGCCAGCAGATTCCCTGGAGCGGGAGAGGGCGGGGAGCTGTTTTTT
CDR3: CASRFPGAGEGGELFF
J: TRBJ2-2
V: TRBV3-1
D: TRBD2
size: few

DNA: TGTGCCAGCACGCCTCTAAGCGGGAGGAATTACAATGAGCAGTTCTTC
CDR3: CASTPLSGRNYNEQFF
J: TRBJ2-1
V: TRBV11-2
D: TRBD2
size: NA

DNA: TGTGCCAGCAGTTTATACCCGGAGAGGGCAGATACGCAGTATTTT
CDR3: CASSLYPERADTQYF
J: TRBJ2-3
V: TRBV27
D: NA
size: few

DNA: TGTGCCAGCAGTGGGGACAGGGATGAAGAGACCCAGTACTTC
CDR3: CASSGDRDEETQYF
J: TRBJ2-5
V: TRBV12-3/TRBV12-4
D: TRBD1
size: many

DNA: TGTGTCAGCAGCCAAGAGGACAGGGCAAAGGAGACCCAGTACTTC
CDR3: CVSSQEDRAKETQYF
J: TRBJ2-5
V: TRBV4-2
D: TRBD1
size: NA

DNA: TGTGCCAGCAGCTCCGGGTGGGGGATCTCGAACACCGGGGAGCTGTTTTTT
CDR3: CASSSGWGISNTGELFF
J: TRBJ2-2
V: TRBV7-3
D: NA
size: many

DNA: TGCAGCGGCTGGGGACACCAAGAGACCCAGTACTTC
CDR3: CSGWGHQETQYF
J: TRBJ2-5
V: TRBV29-1
D: NA
size: few

DNA: TGCGCCAGCAGCTTGGAGCCAGCTACATCAGGTGGCTACACCTTC
CDR3: CASSLEPATSGGYTF
J: TRBJ1-2
V: TRBV5-1
D: NA
size: many

DNA: TGCGCCAGCAGTGAGTCCTGGAACACTGAAGCTTTCTTT
CDR3: CASSESWNTEAFF
J: TRBJ1-1
V: TRBV10-1
D: NA
size: few

DNA: TGTGCCAGCATAGCGGACAATGAGCAGTTCTTC
CDR3: CASIADNEQFF
J: TRBJ2-1
V: TRBV2
D: NA
size: few

DNA: TGTGCCAGCAGCTTATTACGGGACGGAAAAAGGAGTTTT
CDR3: CASSLLRDGKRSF
J: TRBJ1-5
V: TRBV13
D: NA
size: many

DNA: TGCAGCGTTGAATGGACTAGCGGGACAAGCAATGAGCAGTTCTTC
CDR3: CSVEWTSGTSNEQFF
J: TRBJ2-1
V: TRBV29-1
D: TRBD2
size: many

DNA: TGTGCCAGCAGTGTACCAATTCGATCCTACGAGCAGTACTTC
CDR3: CASSVPIRSYEQYF
J: TRBJ2-7
V: TRBV7-9
D: NA
size: NA

DNA: TGCGCCAGCAGCTCGAGGACAGAAGGACCCTACGAGCAGTACTTC
CDR3: CASSSRTEGPYEQYF
J: TRBJ2-7
V: TRBV5-1
D: NA
size: many

DNA: TGCAGTGCTTCAAGGACCGGGGCAGGAAATAATTCACCCCTCCACTTT
CDR3: CSASRTGAGNNSPLHF
J: TRBJ1-6
V: TRBV20-1
D: NA
size: many

DNA: TGCGCCAGCAGCTTGGGGACGGGACAGGAAATTTACGAGCAGTACTTC
CDR3: CASSLGTGQEIYEQYF
J: TRBJ2-7
V: TRBV5-1
D: TRBD1
size: many

DNA: TGCAGTGCTAGAGATGATGGGGGCTACGAGCAGTACTTC
CDR3: CSARDDGGYEQYF
J: TRBJ2-7
V: TRBV20-1
D: NA
size: many

DNA: TGTGCCAGCAGACAGGGGAGCGGGGAGCTGTTTTTT
CDR3: CASRQGSGELFF
J: TRBJ2-2
V: TRBV2
D: TRBD1
size: many

DNA: TGTGCCAGCAGTTACCGGACAGAAAGCACAGATACGCAGTATTTT
CDR3: CASSYRTESTDTQYF
J: TRBJ2-3
V: TRBV6-5
D: NA
size: few

DNA: TGTGCCAGCAGCTTTGGAGGAGTTATGAACACTGAAGCTTTCTTT
CDR3: CASSFGGVMNTEAFF
J: TRBJ1-1
V: TRBV11-2
D: NA
size: many

DNA: TGTGCCAGCAGCCGCATGATGAACACTGAAGCTTTCTTT
CDR3: CASSRMMNTEAFF
J: TRBJ1-1
V: TRBV11-2
D: NA
size: NA

DNA: TGCGCCAGCAGCGGAGACAGGGGCGGGGAGACCCAGTACTTC
CDR3: CASSGDRGGETQYF
J: TRBJ2-5
V: TRBV5-1
D: TRBD1
size: many

DNA: TGTGCCACCAGTGATGCCCGGGCAGACGGGCAGTTCTTC
CDR3: CATSDARADGQFF
J: TRBJ2-1
V: TRBV24-1
D: NA
size: few

DNA: TGCAGTGCTAGTAGCGTTTCACACATGAACACTGAAGCTTTCTTT
CDR3: CSASSVSHMNTEAFF
J: TRBJ1-1
V: TRBV20-1
D: NA
size: many

DNA: TGTGCCAGCAGTGAAAGGGGGGCGAGCTACGAGCAGTACTTC
CDR3: CASSERGASYEQYF
J: TRBJ2-7
V: TRBV2
D: NA
size: NA

DNA: TGTGCCAGCAGTTACCCGGGAGGCAATCAGCCCCAGCATTTT
CDR3: CASSYPGGNQPQHF
J: TRBJ1-5
V: TRBV6-6
D: NA
size: many

DNA: TGCGCCAGCAGTGAGTCCGGGTACGAGCAGTACTTC
CDR3: CASSESGYEQYF
J: TRBJ2-7
V: TRBV10-1
D: NA
size: few

DNA: TGCGCCAGCAGCCAGGGTCCGGGACAGGGAAGGAATGAGCAGTTCTTC
CDR3: CASSQGPGQGRNEQFF
J: TRBJ2-1
V: TRBV4-1
D: TRBD1
size: few

DNA: TGTGCCAGCAGTTATCGCGCAGGGACCTACAATGAGCAGTTCTTC
CDR3: CASSYRAGTYNEQFF
J: TRBJ2-1
V: TRBV6-5
D: NA
size: few

DNA: TGTGCCAGCAGTGAGCAGGGGGAAGCAGATACGCAGTATTTT
CDR3: CASSEQGEADTQYF
J: TRBJ2-3
V: TRBV6-4
D: TRBD1
size: many

DNA: TGTGCCAGCAGCACGACAGGGCTCGGTTATGGCTACACCTTC
CDR3: CASSTTGLGYGYTF
J: TRBJ1-2
V: TRBV7-2
D: TRBD1
size: many

DNA: TGTGCCAGCAGCCCCTGGGGTTACTACACCGGGGAGCTGTTTTTT
CDR3: CASSPWGYYTGELFF
J: TRBJ2-2
V: TRBV5-6
D: NA
size: many

DNA: TGCAGTGCCGAGCAGGGAGGCGCAGAGACCCAGTACTTC
CDR3: CSAEQGGAETQYF
J: TRBJ2-5
V: TRBV20-1
D: NA
size: few